Sequencing of this T cell receptor beta chain was carried out in a study of preoperative IRX-2 immunotherapy in early breast cancer. The treatment is: preoperative locoregional IRX-2 cytokine immunotherapy. Patients received preoperative, locoregional IRX-2 cytokine immunotherapy in a phase Ib study. CDR1 LNHDA and CDR2 SQIVND come from the germline V gene (reference sequence). The CDR3 is 14 amino acids. V lost 5 bases to trimming and J lost 7 bases; unmatched junction nucleotides: 4. This clone appeared a single time. The table came from immunoSEQ multiplex PCR; TCRdb's copy has only in-frame clones and leaves some out. Among tens of thousands of clones listed, approximately 96% were seen once.

The J gene is TRBJ2-1, the V gene TRBV19; 11 positions match TRBD2. This clonotype was sampled from a human donor with breast cancer. Source: tumor tissue, taken after IRX-2 immunotherapy. The CDR3 region is CASSDSSGRNEQFF. The CDR3 nucleotides read TGTGCCAGTAGTGACTCTAGCGGGAGGAATGAGCAGTTCTTC.